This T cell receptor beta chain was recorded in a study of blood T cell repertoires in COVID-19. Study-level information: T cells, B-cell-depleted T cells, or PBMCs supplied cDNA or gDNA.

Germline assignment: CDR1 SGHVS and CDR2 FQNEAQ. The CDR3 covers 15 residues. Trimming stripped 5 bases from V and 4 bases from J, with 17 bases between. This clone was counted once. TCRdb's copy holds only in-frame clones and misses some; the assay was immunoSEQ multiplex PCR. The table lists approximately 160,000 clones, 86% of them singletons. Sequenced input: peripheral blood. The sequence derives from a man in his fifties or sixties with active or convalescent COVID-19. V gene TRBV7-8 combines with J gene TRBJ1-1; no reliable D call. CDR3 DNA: TGTGCCAGCAGCATCCGGTTGCAAACGAGCACTGAAGCTTTCTTT. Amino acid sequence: CASSIRLQTSTEAFF.